This passage covers 20 T cell receptor beta chains from one sample sequenced in a study of blood T cell repertoires in COVID-19. TCRdb's table, derived via immunoSEQ multiplex PCR, lists solely in-frame clones and lacks some. This table has more than 200,000 clones, approximately 80% appearing once. The sample was peripheral blood. These receptors were collected from a man aged 40-50 years with acute or convalescent COVID-19.

In the case of this clone: A read error may produce the germline difference seen at one junction end. The gene calls are TRBV29-1 and TRBJ2-5, with 7 bases that match TRBD1. The CDR3 is made up of 8 amino acids. The germline CDR1 and CDR2 sequences are SQVTM and ANQGSEA. As DNA, the CDR3 is TGCAGCGCGGGACAGAGGGACTTC. It is translated as CSAGQRDF.

The V and J genes are TRBV7-2 and TRBJ2-7; tentative D call: TRBD2 (6 bases). V was trimmed by 0 bases and J by 2 bases, leaving 11 bases between them. This CDR3 region has 15 residues. Germline-derived CDR1 and CDR2 are SGHTA and FQGNSA. In nucleotides, the CDR3 is TGTGCCAGCAGCTTAGCGGGGACTGAGACCTACGAGCAGTACTTC. It yields the protein CASSLAGTETYEQYF.

The V gene is TRBV18, the J gene TRBJ1-4; tentative D call: TRBD1 (5 bases). CDR1 is KGHSH and CDR2 is LQKENI in the germline V gene. Trimming stripped 2 bases from V and 8 bases from J, with 12 bases between. This CDR3 is 14 amino acids long. CDR3 sequence (DNA): TGTGCCAGCTCACCAGCCAGGGCGGAGGAAAAACTGTTTTTT. The encoded protein is CASSPARAEEKLFF.

The chain uses TRBV3-1 (or the pseudogene TRBV3-2) and TRBJ1-3, with 9 bases that match TRBD1. This CDR3 has 18 residues. Trimming cost V 3 bases and J 1 base; bases outside gene matches: 10. Germline lookup yields CDR1 LGHDT and CDR2 YNNKEL (reference sequence). CDR3 region: CASSHNPPGTGSGNTIYF. The CDR3 nucleotides are TGTGCCAGCAGCCATAACCCCCCTGGGACAGGGTCTGGAAACACCATATATTTT.

The genes are TRBV27 and TRBJ2-1, with a tentative D call TRBD1 (6 bases). The ends were cut back, 7 bases at V and 6 bases at J, with 22 bases in the middle. The CDR3 extends over 16 amino acids. In germline, CDR1 is MNHEY, CDR2 SMNVEV (reference sequence). This CDR3 reads CASKLAGTTPPNEQFF. The CDR3 bases are TGTGCCAGCAAATTGGCCGGGACAACGCCGCCCAATGAGCAGTTCTTC.

J is TRBJ1-2 and V is TRBV18; 8 bases are a match to TRBD1. The CDR3 length is 14 residues. J lost 8 bases, V lost 2 bases, and 7 bases had no gene match. Looked up from germline, CDR1 is KGHSH and CDR2 is LQKENI. The CDR3 DNA reads TGTGCCAGCTCACCAAAGGACAGGGTGGGCGGCTACACCTTC. It codes for CASSPKDRVGGYTF.

The chain carries TRBV3-1 (or the pseudogene TRBV3-2) and TRBJ2-7; 8 bases fit TRBD2. The CDR3 has 15 amino acids. In germline, CDR1 is LGHDT, CDR2 YNNKEL (reference sequence). The V gene end was trimmed by 4 bases and the J gene end by 5 bases; junction bases not matched to a gene: 10. In DNA form, the CDR3 reads TGTGCCAGCAGCCCCCCGGGGGGGGCCGGCCACGAGCAGTACTTC. It yields the protein CASSPPGGAGHEQYF.

The chain links TRBV21-1 to TRBJ1-5. TRBV21-1 is noted as a pseudogene. This CDR3 spans 15 amino acids. The CDR3 protein is CARVQGGTLNQPQHF. The CDR3 DNA is TGTGCCAGGGTCCAGGGCGGGACCCTCAATCAGCCCCAGCATTTT.

This clone was observed once. The rearrangement joins TRBV27 to TRBJ2-7, with 8 positions matching TRBD2. The V and J ends lost 5 bases and 5 bases, in that order; junction bases with no gene match: 17. This CDR3 is built from 17 residues. Germline assignment: CDR1 MNHEY and CDR2 SMNVEV (reference sequence). CDR3 loop: CASSPSLGGLEFNEQYF. CDR3 bases: TGTGCCAGCAGTCCATCCCTCGGGGGACTAGAATTCAACGAGCAGTACTTC.

The chain couples TRBV7-6 to TRBJ2-7; D ambiguous. V lost 0 bases to trimming and J lost 3 bases, with 9 bases between them. This CDR3 comprises 14 residues. Germline V gene sequence: CDR1 SGHVS, CDR2 FNYEAQ. The CDR3 spells CASSLAMAGYEQYF. The CDR3 bases are TGTGCCAGCAGCTTAGCTATGGCAGGCTACGAGCAGTACTTC.

The chain joins TRBV6-6 to TRBJ1-5; D is unclear. V was trimmed by 3 bases and J by 10 bases, leaving 13 bases between them. CDR1 is MNHNY, CDR2 SVGAGI, per germline (reference sequence). The length of the CDR3 is 13 residues. The CDR3 is CASSYIDPGPQHF. For the CDR3, the DNA is TGTGCCAGCAGTTATATTGACCCGGGACCCCAGCATTTT.

The chain is built from TRBV5-1 and TRBJ2-5; TRBD1 agrees at 7 bases. Per the germline V gene, CDR1 is SGHRS and CDR2 is YFSETQ. The CDR3 sequence is 15 residues long. Losses at the gene ends were 4 bases for V and 4 bases for J; bases not matched to a gene: 10. In nucleotides, the CDR3 is TGCGCCAGCAGCATTTCCTCCGGGACAGCAGAGACCCAGTACTTC. Translation gives CASSISSGTAETQYF.

J is TRBJ1-5 and V is TRBV5-6; maybe TRBD1 (5 bases). The V and J ends lost 4 bases and 4 bases respectively, with 15 bases between them. This CDR3 region has 15 residues. The V gene's germline CDR1 is SGHDT and CDR2 YYEEEE. The CDR3 is CASSRGGEGNQPQHF. CDR3 DNA sequence: TGTGCCAGCAGCCGCGGGGGAGAGGGAAATCAGCCCCAGCATTTT.

J is TRBJ2-7 and V is TRBV11-2; TRBD1 might be the D (7 bases). CDR3 length: 15 amino acids. In germline, CDR1 is SGHAT, CDR2 FQNNGV. V lost 1 base, J lost 4 bases, and 14 bases lay in between. CDR3 in DNA: TGTGCCAGCAGCTTAGTCCCGTCAGGGGGGTACGAGCAGTACTTC. This codes for CASSLVPSGGYEQYF.

The chain combines TRBV7-3 with TRBJ2-3, with TRBD1 as a possible D gene (6 bases). Germline V lookup: CDR1 SGHTA, CDR2 FQGTGA. This CDR3 region has 15 residues. With 6 bases removed from V and 4 bases from J, the gap between germline ends came to 17 bases. The CDR3, as DNA: TGTGCCAGCAGTTACCAGGGGCGTTCGGCAGATACGCAGTATTTT. Its protein is CASSYQGRSADTQYF.

This chain uses TRBV14 with TRBJ1-1, with D unclear. This CDR3 comprises 13 residues. V shed 0 bases and J shed 11 bases, with 13 bases lying between them. CDR1 and CDR2 (germline): SGHDN, FVKESK. CDR3 amino acids: CASSQEEGLTAFF. CDR3 bases: TGTGCCAGCAGCCAAGAAGAGGGTTTGACGGCTTTCTTT. Based on the CDR3 plus reference TRBV14 and TRBJ1-1, the full variable domain is EAGVTQFPSHSVIEKGQTVTLRCDPISGHDNLYWYRRVMGKEIKFLLHFVKESKQDESGMPNNRFLAERTGGTYSTLKVQPAELEDSGVYFCASSQEEGLTAFFGQGTRLTVV.

This CDR3 is CASSQFTGQNEQYF. CDR3 nucleotides: TGCGCCAGCAGCCAATTTACAGGGCAGAACGAGCAGTACTTC. This chain joins TRBV4-1 and TRBJ2-7; maybe TRBD1 (6 bases). The V and J ends lost 2 bases and 5 bases respectively, with 13 bases between them. There are 14 residues in the CDR3. Germline-derived CDR1 and CDR2 are MGHRA and YSYEKL.

Comment on this clone: Distinct nucleotide sequences in the sample also encode this CDR3. The chain employs TRBV5-1 and TRBJ2-3; 8 bases fit TRBD1. The germline V gene has CDR1 SGHRS and CDR2 YFSETQ. The CDR3 contains 15 residues. J was trimmed by 0 bases and V by 2 bases; bases with no gene match: 2. CDR3 in amino acids: CASSLDRGSTDTQYF. CDR3 bases: TGCGCCAGCAGCTTAGACAGGGGAAGCACAGATACGCAGTATTTT.

This rearrangement joins TRBV6-1 to TRBJ2-7; 9 nucleotides agree with TRBD2. This CDR3 is built from 16 residues. The junction had 5 bases not matched to a gene; V was cut back by 0 bases and J by 2 bases. The V gene's germline CDR1 is MNHNS and CDR2 SASEGT. In DNA, the CDR3 is TGTGCCAGCAGTGAAGCGCCAGCGGGAGGAACCTACGAGCAGTACTTC. It translates to CASSEAPAGGTYEQYF.

This clone was seen a few times. The rearrangement joins TRBV3-1 (or the pseudogene TRBV3-2) to TRBJ2-7, with no clear D. V gave up 1 base and J gave up 6 bases, with 16 bases separating them. CDR3 length: 15 amino acids. Per the germline V gene, CDR1 is LGHDT and CDR2 is YNNKEL (reference sequence). The CDR3 sequence is CASSQGNSLGGEQYF. The CDR3 DNA sequence: TGTGCCAGCAGCCAAGGTAACTCCCTAGGTGGCGAGCAGTACTTC.